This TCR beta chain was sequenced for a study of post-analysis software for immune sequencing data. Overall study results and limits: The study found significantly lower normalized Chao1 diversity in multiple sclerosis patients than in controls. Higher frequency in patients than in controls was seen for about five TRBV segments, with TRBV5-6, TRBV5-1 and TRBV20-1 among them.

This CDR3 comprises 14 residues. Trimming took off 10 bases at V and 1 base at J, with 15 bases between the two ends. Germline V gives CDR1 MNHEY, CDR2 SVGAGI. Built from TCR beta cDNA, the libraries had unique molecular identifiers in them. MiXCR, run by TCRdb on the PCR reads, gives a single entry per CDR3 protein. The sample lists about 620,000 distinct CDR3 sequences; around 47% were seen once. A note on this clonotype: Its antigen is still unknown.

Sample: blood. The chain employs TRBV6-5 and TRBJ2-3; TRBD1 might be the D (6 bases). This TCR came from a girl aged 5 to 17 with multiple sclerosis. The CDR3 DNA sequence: TGTGCCACCAACCTAGGGGGTGGCACAGATACGCAGTATTTT. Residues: CATNLGGGTDTQYF.